Sequencing of this TCR beta chain was carried out in a study of regulatory T cells in long-lasting Graves disease. The CDR3 covers 15 residues. Trimming removed 2 bases from V and 0 bases from J, with 9 bases in between. Building the TCR beta libraries relied on iRepertoire HTBI primers, and CDR3 regions underwent Arm-PCR. TCRdb processed the multiplex PCR reads anew with MiXCR; each CDR3 protein has one entry. The sample gives some 250,000 distinct CDR3 sequences, about 17% of which show up once; approximately 20% is in the top ten. This clonotype occurred many times. The antigen is undetermined. Study-level results: The number of shared public clonotypes was higher in persistent patients (about 2,700) than new patients (more than 850). TRBV28 was favored in persistent disease, as were TRBJ1-2 and TRBJ2-5.

The time point is: newly diagnosed GD, antithyroid drugs for less than 3 months. The TCR library used RNA extracted from PBMCs. The chain recombines TRBV12-3 or TRBV12-4 with TRBJ2-3; D not certain. The receptor was derived from a female donor with Graves disease. Sequencing was performed on peripheral blood mononuclear cells (PBMCs), taken at new diagnosis, from a patient treated with antithyroid drugs. This chain's CDR3 is CASSLTDTSTDTQYF. The CDR3 region has the DNA TGTGCCAGCAGTTTAACAGATACTAGCACAGATACGCAGTATTTT.